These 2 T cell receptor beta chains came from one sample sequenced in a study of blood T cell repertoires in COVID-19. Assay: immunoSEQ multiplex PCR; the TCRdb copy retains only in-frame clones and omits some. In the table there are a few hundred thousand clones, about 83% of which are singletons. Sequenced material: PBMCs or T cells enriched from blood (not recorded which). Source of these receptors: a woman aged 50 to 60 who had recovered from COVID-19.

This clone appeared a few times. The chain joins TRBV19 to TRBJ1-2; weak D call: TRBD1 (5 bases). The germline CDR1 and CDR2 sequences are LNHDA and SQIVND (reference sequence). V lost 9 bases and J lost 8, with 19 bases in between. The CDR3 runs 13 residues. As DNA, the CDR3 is TGTGCCAGCAGTGACAGCTTCAGGTTGGGCTACACCTTC. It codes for CASSDSFRLGYTF.

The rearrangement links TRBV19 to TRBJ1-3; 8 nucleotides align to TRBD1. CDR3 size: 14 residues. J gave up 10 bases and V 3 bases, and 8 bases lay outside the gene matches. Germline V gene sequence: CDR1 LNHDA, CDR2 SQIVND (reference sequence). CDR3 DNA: TGTGCCAGTAGTATCCCGAGACAGGGGTCTACCATATATTTT. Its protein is CASSIPRQGSTIYF.